This entry lists 26 T cell receptor beta chains sequenced from one sample in a study of cytomegalovirus exposure and HLA in healthy donors. In the PCR, 60 Vbeta and 13 Jbeta primers were used. Assay: immunoSEQ multiplex PCR; the TCRdb copy retains only in-frame clones and omits some. This repertoire shows around 170,000 clones, roughly 85% found once; its top ten account for approximately 0.73%. Sequenced input: PBMCs. The receptors here all came from a woman in her thirties or forties in good health and CMV-seronegative.

This chain connects TRBV27 to TRBJ2-5; no clear D. The CDR3 is 14 amino acids. Germline V gene lookup returns CDR1 MNHEY and CDR2 SMNVEV (reference sequence). V lost 6 bases and J 5 bases, leaving 16 bases between the germline ends. CDR3 in DNA: TGTGCCAGCAGGCCCTCGGGTGTGAGGGAGACCCAGTACTTC. Protein sequence: CASRPSGVRETQYF.

The chain joins TRBV28 to TRBJ2-5; D gene unclear. Germline assignment: CDR1 MDHEN and CDR2 SYDVKM. This CDR3 region has 15 residues. The V end was cut by 7 bases, the J end by 2 bases, with 17 bases between. In DNA, the CDR3 is TGTGCCAGCAAGCCACGAGGAGAGCCTCAAGAGACCCAGTACTTC. Protein sequence: CASKPRGEPQETQYF.

The J gene is TRBJ2-1, the V gene TRBV10-1, with D tentatively TRBD1 (5 bases). Per germline, CDR1 WNHNN and CDR2 SYGVQD (reference sequence). This CDR3 comprises 16 residues. V was trimmed by 2 bases and J by 4 bases, leaving 15 bases between them. Here the CDR3 DNA reads TGCGCCAGCAGTGAGATTACTGGACATCTATACAATGAGCAGTTCTTC. It yields the protein CASSEITGHLYNEQFF.

The chain has TRBV18 and TRBJ1-1; no definite D call. Germline-derived CDR1 and CDR2 are KGHSH and LQKENI. The CDR3 covers 14 residues. Trimming removed 2 bases at V and 5 bases at J, with 12 bases between. The CDR3 sequence is CASSPSPILTEAFF. The CDR3 DNA reads as TGTGCCAGCTCACCAAGCCCAATTCTGACTGAAGCTTTCTTT.

The chain has TRBV14 and TRBJ2-2; D remains unclear. The CDR3 has 13 amino acids. Germline CDR1 reads SGHDN; CDR2 reads FVKESK. V was pared by 0 bases and J by 8 bases, with 7 bases between. CDR3 protein: CASSQDLEGELFF. DNA of the CDR3: TGTGCCAGCAGCCAAGATCTCGAGGGGGAGCTGTTTTTT.

The chain is built from TRBV19 and TRBJ1-1; TRBD1 might be the D (6 bases). Germline values: CDR1 LNHDA, CDR2 SQIVND (reference sequence). This CDR3 has 13 residues. V was pared by 5 bases and J by 4 bases, with 11 bases between. DNA of the CDR3: TGTGCCAGTAGTGCCAAAGGGGGCACTGAAGCTTTCTTT. Translation gives CASSAKGGTEAFF.

This clone was seen only a few times. The rearrangement uses TRBV19 and TRBJ1-4; 7 nucleotides match TRBD1. This CDR3 has 13 amino acids. Germline V gene lookup returns CDR1 LNHDA and CDR2 SQIVND (reference sequence). The V segment lost 10 bases and the J segment 7 bases; nucleotides outside the gene matches: 9. The CDR3 protein is CATSTGRSEKLFF. The CDR3 nucleotides read TGTGCCACATCGACAGGGAGGAGTGAAAAACTGTTTTTT.

The chain employs TRBV19 and TRBJ2-1; 10 nucleotides align to TRBD2. CDR1 and CDR2 (germline): LNHDA, SQIVND (reference sequence). The CDR3 totals 15 residues. The V and J ends lost 5 bases and 3 bases, in that order; junction bases with no gene match: 4. The DNA of the CDR3 is TGTGCCAGTAGTGATAGCGGGAGGATCTACAATGAGCAGTTCTTC. This gives the protein CASSDSGRIYNEQFF.

The chain uses TRBV28 and TRBJ2-3, with 9 bases fitting TRBD2. CDR3 length equals 14 residues. Losses at the gene ends were 7 bases for V and 3 bases for J; bases not matched to a gene: 5. Germline V gene lookup returns CDR1 MDHEN and CDR2 SYDVKM. CDR3 sequence: CASNGGRGTDTQYF. CDR3 in DNA: TGTGCCAGCAACGGCGGGAGGGGGACAGATACGCAGTATTTT.

This chain joins TRBV7-2 and TRBJ1-2; 9 positions agree with TRBD1. Germline V gene lookup returns CDR1 SGHTA and CDR2 FQGNSA. V gave up 4 bases and J gave up 2 bases; unmatched junction bases: 17. This CDR3 spans 19 amino acids. Written as DNA, the CDR3 is TGTGCCAGCAGCTCCTATAATCACCGGGGGACAGGGAGGAACTATGGCTACACCTTC. Translation gives CASSSYNHRGTGRNYGYTF.

This clone was detected only a few times. The chain uses TRBV6-6 and TRBJ2-3; 11 bases are shared with TRBD2. Germline CDR1 and CDR2: MNHNY and SVGAGI (reference sequence). V dropped 6 bases and J dropped 4; count of bases not matched to a gene: 6. The CDR3 is made up of 15 amino acids. The CDR3 DNA is TGTGCCAGCAGACCACTAGCGGGAGCCTCAGATACGCAGTATTTT. This sequence encodes CASRPLAGASDTQYF.

The chain couples TRBV15 to TRBJ2-5, with 8 bases aligning to TRBD2. Trimming took 0 bases from V and 4 from J; bases not matched to a gene: 10. Per the germline V gene, CDR1 is LNHNV and CDR2 is YYDKDF (reference sequence). The CDR3 extends over 17 amino acids. The CDR3 DNA reads TGTGCCACCAGCAGAGATACGGCGTCCCGGGGGGGAGAGACCCAGTACTTC. Translating gives CATSRDTASRGGETQYF.

In this sample, this clone turned up many times. The V and J genes are TRBV7-9 and TRBJ1-6, with 7 positions matching TRBD1. Germline-derived CDR1 and CDR2 are SEHNR and FQNEAQ (reference sequence). Unmatched junction bases numbered 3, after V lost 0 bases and J lost 7 bases. The CDR3 has 15 amino acids. For the CDR3, the DNA is TGTGCCAGCAGCTTAGCGGCAGGGGGGAATTCACCCCTCCACTTT. Its protein product is CASSLAAGGNSPLHF.

This clone has just a few counts. The J gene is TRBJ1-6, the V gene TRBV14, with D possibly being TRBD1 (6 bases). Germline CDR1 SGHDN, CDR2 FVKESK. Trimming took off 6 bases at V and 7 bases at J, with 19 bases between the two ends. CDR3 length: 16 residues. The CDR3: CASRAFGGAENSPLHF. Written as DNA, the CDR3 is TGTGCCAGCAGGGCCTTTGGGGGCGCGGAGAATTCACCCCTCCACTTT.

The chain has TRBV11-3 and TRBJ2-7; the D is unclear. CDR3 length equals 13 residues. The V end lost 6 bases, the J end lost 5 bases, and 14 bases lay between the germline ends. CDR1 is SGHNT and CDR2 is YENEEA in the germline V gene. Written as DNA, the CDR3 is TGTGCCAGCAGAGGCCCGAGGCCCGACGAGCAGTACTTC. The encoded protein is CASRGPRPDEQYF.

CDR3 sequence: CASSLRGSGGGETQYF. CDR3 sequence (DNA): TGCGCCAGCAGCTTGAGAGGTAGCGGGGGTGGAGAGACCCAGTACTTC. The chain links TRBV5-1 to TRBJ2-5; TRBD2 matches at 9 bases. CDR1 and CDR2 from the germline V gene are SGHRS and YFSETQ. The CDR3 contains 16 residues. J was trimmed by 4 bases and V by 1 base; bases with no gene match: 8.

CDR3: CAWISGTYEQYF. The CDR3 region has the DNA TGTGCCTGGATCTCGGGAACCTACGAGCAGTACTTC. The V call is TRBV30, the J call TRBJ2-7; tentative D call: TRBD2 (5 bases). With 4 bases removed from V and 2 bases from J, the gap between germline ends came to 9 bases. This CDR3 spans 12 amino acids. Germline CDR1 GTSNPN, CDR2 SVGIG (reference sequence).

V is TRBV2 and J is TRBJ1-2, with TRBD1 as a possible D gene (6 bases). The CDR3 contains 16 residues. V dropped 4 bases and J dropped 0 bases, with 15 bases sitting between them. Germline V gives CDR1 SNHLY, CDR2 FYNNEI. CDR3 in amino acids: CASSGGRGGTNYGYTF. The CDR3 DNA reads as TGTGCCAGCAGTGGAGGCAGGGGTGGCACTAACTATGGCTACACCTTC.

The chain uses TRBV7-8 and TRBJ1-4; tentative D call: TRBD1 (6 bases). This CDR3 has 14 residues. Trimming left V 6 bases short and J 7 bases short, with 15 bases between. Germline lookup yields CDR1 SGHVS and CDR2 FQNEAQ. The CDR3, as DNA: TGTGCCAGCAGGAGGGGGGGAATAGTTGAAAAACTGTTTTTT. This encodes CASRRGGIVEKLFF.

The genes are TRBV6-5 and TRBJ1-4, with TRBD1 matching 11 bases. Germline CDR1 reads MNHEY; CDR2 reads SVGAGI. The CDR3 contains 16 residues. J lost 6 bases, V lost 4 bases, and 7 bases had no gene match. This chain's CDR3 is CASSFQPGQGDEKLFF. CDR3 bases: TGTGCCAGCAGTTTCCAACCGGGACAGGGGGATGAAAAACTGTTTTTT.

This chain connects TRBV14 to TRBJ2-5; TRBD2 is a possible D gene (6 bases). V was trimmed by 0 bases and J by 2 bases, leaving 10 bases between them. CDR1 is SGHDN, CDR2 FVKESK, per germline. The CDR3 consists of 15 residues. The CDR3 here is CASSQDLGGQETQYF. For the CDR3, the DNA is TGTGCCAGCAGCCAAGATCTGGGAGGTCAAGAGACCCAGTACTTC.

This clone was seen once. The chain carries TRBV7-9 and TRBJ1-4, with TRBD1 matching over 11 bases. CDR3 length: 17 residues. Germline V gene sequence: CDR1 SEHNR, CDR2 FQNEAQ (reference sequence). The V and J ends lost 5 bases and 3 bases, in that order; junction bases with no gene match: 8. The CDR3 DNA is TGTGCCAGCAGCCTCGGGACAGGGGGGGTGGCTAATGAAAAACTGTTTTTT. Translating it yields CASSLGTGGVANEKLFF.

The chain uses TRBV11-3 and TRBJ1-3, with D unclear. This CDR3 contains 15 residues. The germline V gene encodes CDR1 SGHNT and CDR2 YENEEA. V lost 4 bases to trimming and J lost 1 base, with 11 bases between them. The CDR3 DNA reads as TGTGCCAGCAGCTCGGTTAGATTGTCTGGAAACACCATATATTTT. Protein: CASSSVRLSGNTIYF. Looking up the rest from reference TRBV11-3 and TRBJ1-3 gives the full variable domain: EAGVVQSPRYKIIEKKQPVAFWCNPISGHNTLYWYLQNLGQGPELLIRYENEEAVDDSQLPKDRFSAERLKGVDSTLKIQPAELGDSAVYLCASSSVRLSGNTIYFGEGSWLTVV.

The rearrangement links TRBV19 to TRBJ2-5, with 8 nucleotides matching TRBD1. The assigned J gene may be wrong: the sequence end matches TRBJ2-7 better. The CDR3 loop spans 14 amino acids. Looked up from germline, CDR1 is LNHDA and CDR2 is SQIVND (reference sequence). The CDR3 region is CASSDRGYSYEQYF. DNA for the CDR3: TGTGCCAGTAGCGACAGGGGATACTCCTACGAGCAGTACTTC.

The rearrangement links TRBV28 to TRBJ2-5; 10 nucleotides align to TRBD1. The tail of the sequence fits TRBJ2-7 better, so the J call may be wrong. The germline gives CDR1 MDHEN, CDR2 SYDVKM. The CDR3 spans 17 residues. CDR3 in amino acids: CASSLLQGQGYGYEQYF. CDR3 coding DNA: TGTGCCAGCAGTTTACTTCAGGGACAGGGGTATGGCTACGAGCAGTACTTC.

The chain is built from TRBV11-3 and TRBJ1-3; the match to TRBD1 covers 10 bases. With V trimmed by 3 bases and J by 1 base, 6 bases remained unmatched. CDR3 length: 17 residues. CDR1 is SGHNT and CDR2 is YENEEA in the germline V gene. CDR3 in DNA: TGTGCCAGCAGCTTCGGTTGGACAGGGGGTTCTGGAAACACCATATATTTT. Protein product: CASSFGWTGGSGNTIYF.